These 25 T cell receptor beta chains were sequenced from one sample in a study of blood T cells in healthy people across ages. Together with a sample-barcoded 5' primer, a J-beta primer mix was included in a second PCR lasting about 7 to 11 cycles. A single record per CDR3 protein comes from TCRdb applying MiXCR to the 5' RACE reads. The sample consists of about 630,000 distinct CDR3 sequences, around 21% of them appearing once. Sequencing was performed on blood. These receptors all come from a man aged 65-85 years in good health.

About this clonotype itself: A read error may account for a junction end that differs from germline. The chain recombines TRBV20-1 with TRBJ2-5; maybe TRBD2 (5 bases). The CDR3 totals 13 residues. Germline V gives CDR1 DFQATT, CDR2 SNEGSKA (reference sequence). Here the CDR3 DNA reads TGCAGTGCTGGAGACTACTACCAAGAGACCCAGTACTTC. It specifies CSAGDYYQETQYF.

This chain links TRBV20-1 with TRBJ2-5; D is perhaps TRBD2 (6 bases). Germline assignment: CDR1 DFQATT and CDR2 SNEGSKA (reference sequence). V shed 8 bases and J shed 3 bases, with 16 bases lying between them. The CDR3 length is 13 residues. DNA for the CDR3: TGCAGTTCTATGAGGACTATTAAAGAGACCCAGTACTTC. It yields the protein CSSMRTIKETQYF.

In this sample, this clonotype turned up a few times. The rearrangement joins TRBV28 to TRBJ2-7; TRBD2 agrees at 16 bases. The CDR3 has 16 amino acids. Germline V gene data show CDR1 as MDHEN and CDR2 as SYDVKM. The ends lost 4 bases at V and 5 bases at J; junction bases unmatched: 5. This chain's CDR3 is CASSSPGTSGRDEQYF. CDR3 coding DNA: TGTGCCAGCAGTTCTCCCGGGACTAGCGGGAGGGACGAGCAGTACTTC.

This clonotype has only a few counts. V is TRBV9 and J is TRBJ2-2; unclear D gene. Germline-derived CDR1 and CDR2 are SGDLS and YYNGEE. The CDR3 covers 13 residues. V gave up 0 bases and J gave up 5 bases, with 5 bases separating them. The CDR3 nucleotides read TGTGCCAGCAGCGTAGATCGGACCGGGGAGCTGTTTTTT. Its translation is CASSVDRTGELFF.

The V gene is TRBV20-1, the J gene TRBJ1-1; TRBD1 matches at 7 bases. The CDR3 consists of 11 residues. The J segment lost 6 bases and the V segment lost 5 bases, leaving 3 bases of the junction unmatched. The V gene's germline CDR1 is DFQATT and CDR2 SNEGSKA (reference sequence). The CDR3 DNA sequence: TGCAGTGCTTCCGGGACAGCTGAAGCTTTCTTT. Its protein is CSASGTAEAFF.

The genes are TRBV7-6 and TRBJ2-3, with 10 nucleotides matching TRBD1. Germline loops: CDR1 SGHVS, CDR2 FNYEAQ. The V segment lost 5 bases and the J segment 5 bases; nucleotides outside the gene matches: 7. CDR3 length: 15 amino acids. The CDR3 bases are TGTGCCAGCAGCACCTCGACAGGGGGCTTAGATACGCAGTATTTT. It codes for CASSTSTGGLDTQYF.

The sample holds a few counts of this clonotype. The chain is built from TRBV27 and TRBJ2-7; TRBD2 aligns across 8 bases. J was trimmed by 7 bases and V by 3 bases; bases with no gene match: 5. Per germline, CDR1 MNHEY and CDR2 SMNVEV (reference sequence). The CDR3 is 13 amino acids. CDR3: CASSFGGAGEQYF. The CDR3 nucleotides are TGTGCCAGCAGTTTCGGGGGGGCGGGGGAGCAGTACTTC.

The chain employs TRBV28 and TRBJ2-7, with 7 bases matching TRBD1. The CDR3 spans 13 residues. V dropped 7 bases and J dropped 3; count of bases not matched to a gene: 6. Germline V CDR1 and CDR2: MDHEN, SYDVKM. The chain's CDR3 is CASTRDSVYEQYF. As DNA, the CDR3 is TGTGCCAGCACCCGGGACAGCGTCTACGAGCAGTACTTC.

This clonotype was seen a few times. The V and J genes are TRBV20-1 and TRBJ2-7; a weak D match, TRBD2 (7 bases). This CDR3 is 17 amino acids long. The V end was cut by 1 base, the J end by 2 bases, with 21 bases between. Germline values: CDR1 DFQATT, CDR2 SNEGSKA (reference sequence). CDR3 sequence reads: CSARGGGQGISPYEQYF. The CDR3 DNA sequence: TGCAGTGCTAGAGGGGGGGGCCAGGGTATCTCCCCCTACGAGCAGTACTTC.

This clonotype has a handful of counts. The rearrangement uses TRBV20-1 and TRBJ1-3; D uncertain. CDR1 DFQATT and CDR2 SNEGSKA come from the germline V gene (reference sequence). This CDR3 spans 15 amino acids. Trimming left V 0 bases short and J 4 bases short, with 13 bases between. The CDR3 bases are TGCAGTGCTAGAGATGCGGATCAGTGGGGAAACACCATATATTTT. Protein product: CSARDADQWGNTIYF.

This clonotype was seen more than once but under ten times. The rearrangement links TRBV20-1 to TRBJ1-4; D possibly corresponds to TRBD1 (5 bases). Germline-derived CDR1 and CDR2 are DFQATT and SNEGSKA (reference sequence). The V end was cut by 6 bases, the J end by 7 bases, with 18 bases between. CDR3 length: 14 amino acids. CDR3 protein: CSAPAGTTGEKLFF. The CDR3 coding sequence is TGCAGTGCCCCAGCGGGGACGACCGGTGAAAAACTGTTTTTT.

This clonotype was detected only a few times. This rearrangement joins TRBV6-5 to TRBJ2-5; D unresolved. The V end lost 2 bases, the J end lost 1 base, and 8 bases lay between the germline ends. Germline CDR1 reads MNHEY; CDR2 reads SVGAGI. The CDR3 sequence is 14 residues long. The CDR3 sequence is CASSYQAGQETQYF. CDR3 sequence (DNA): TGTGCCAGCAGTTACCAGGCAGGCCAAGAGACCCAGTACTTC.

This clonotype was detected many times. The V call is TRBV14, the J call TRBJ2-5; 15 positions agree with TRBD2. Judging by the DNA end, TRBJ2-1 fits better; the J call may be wrong. From germline, CDR1 is SGHDN and CDR2 FVKESK. This CDR3 is built from 16 residues. This CDR3 reads CASSRDGTSGRREQFF. The CDR3 bases are TGTGCCAGCAGCCGAGACGGGACTAGCGGGAGGCGTGAGCAGTTCTTC.

This clonotype was counted only a few times. The chain is built from TRBV20-1 and TRBJ2-5; 10 bases match TRBD1. The J call may be wrong; the DNA end is better matched by TRBJ2-7. The V gene's germline CDR1 is DFQATT and CDR2 SNEGSKA (reference sequence). This CDR3 has 14 residues. In nucleotides, the CDR3 is TGCAGTGCTGGTCCCGGGACAGGGGTGGTCGAGCAGTACTTC. This encodes CSAGPGTGVVEQYF.

This clonotype occurred a few times. V is TRBV28 and J is TRBJ2-1; D possibly corresponds to TRBD2 (7 bases). The DNA matches TRBJ2-7 better at its end, which makes the J call doubtful. This CDR3 has 16 amino acids. Germline V gives CDR1 MDHEN, CDR2 SYDVKM. For the CDR3, the DNA is TGTGCCAGCAGCGAGGGGGGGGGACCGGGGGTCTACGAGCAGTACTTC. Translating gives CASSEGGGPGVYEQYF.

This sequence joins TRBV5-1 and TRBJ1-4, with 9 bases lining up with TRBD1. Germline V lookup: CDR1 SGHRS, CDR2 YFSETQ. After removal of 5 bases from V and 5 bases from J, the junction contained 7 bases not matched to a gene. This CDR3 spans 15 amino acids. In nucleotides, the CDR3 is TGCGCCAGCAGTATCGGACAGGGGCAAAATGAAAAACTGTTTTTT. This codes for CASSIGQGQNEKLFF.

The chain is built from TRBV2 and TRBJ1-5; no definite D call. This CDR3 has 13 amino acids. V was clipped by 4 bases and J by 3 bases, with 7 bases between them. Looked up from germline, CDR1 is SNHLY and CDR2 is FYNNEI. CDR3 DNA: TGTGCCAGCAGTGGCTACAACAATCAGCCCCAGCATTTT. Protein sequence: CASSGYNNQPQHF.

This clonotype has only a few counts. V and J are TRBV4-1 and TRBJ2-5, with TRBD1 matching over 11 bases. The assigned J gene may be wrong: the sequence end matches TRBJ2-1 better. Germline lookup yields CDR1 MGHRA and CDR2 YSYEKL. The CDR3 is made up of 15 amino acids. In DNA form, the CDR3 reads TGCGCCAGCAGCCAACGTCCCGGGACAGGGGGTGAGCAGTTCTTC. This gives the protein CASSQRPGTGGEQFF.

The V call is TRBV3-1, the J call TRBJ2-5; possible D gene TRBD2, 5 bases. The closer fit of TRBJ2-1 to the DNA end suggests the J call may be wrong. The CDR3 spans 13 residues. Germline V lookup: CDR1 LGHDT, CDR2 YNNKEL (reference sequence). The CDR3 nucleotides read TGTGCCAGCAGCCAAGAACGGGGCAATGAGCAGTTCTTC. Translating gives CASSQERGNEQFF.

The V call is TRBV6-2 or TRBV6-3, the J call TRBJ2-3; the D is unclear. With 0 bases removed from V and 8 bases from J, the gap between germline ends came to 9 bases. The CDR3 runs 13 residues. Germline values: CDR1 MNHEY, CDR2 SVGEGT. The CDR3 protein is CASSYSGPRTQYF. As DNA, the CDR3 is TGTGCCAGCAGTTACTCGGGTCCTCGTACGCAGTATTTT.

The rearrangement uses TRBV2 and TRBJ1-2, with a weak D call TRBD1 (5 bases). V was trimmed by 0 bases and J by 4 bases, leaving 12 bases between them. Germline V gives CDR1 SNHLY, CDR2 FYNNEI. CDR3 length: 15 amino acids. This chain's CDR3 is CASSEALDTTYGYTF. The CDR3, as DNA: TGTGCCAGCAGTGAAGCGCTGGACACGACCTATGGCTACACCTTC. The whole variable domain, remainder taken from reference TRBV2 and TRBJ1-2, is EPEVTQTPSHQVTQMGQEVILRCVPISNHLYFYWYRQILGQKVEFLVSFYNNEISEKSEIFDDQFSVERPDGSNFTLKIRSTKLEDSAMYFCASSEALDTTYGYTFGSGTRLTVV.

This clonotype was detected many times. The chain combines TRBV28 with TRBJ2-5; 9 nucleotides match TRBD1. This CDR3 spans 13 amino acids. The J segment lost 4 bases and the V segment lost 8 bases, leaving 5 bases of the junction unmatched. In germline, CDR1 is MDHEN, CDR2 SYDVKM. This chain's CDR3 is CASRGQGRETQYF. CDR3 coding DNA: TGTGCCAGCCGTGGACAGGGGAGAGAGACCCAGTACTTC.

This clonotype was found many times. The V and J genes are TRBV20-1 and TRBJ2-4; 10 bases are a match to TRBD1. Germline V CDR1 and CDR2: DFQATT, SNEGSKA (reference sequence). V gave up 6 bases and J gave up 2 bases; unmatched junction bases: 7. This CDR3 has 15 residues. The CDR3 nucleotides are TGCAGTGCCACGACAGGGGGCGCATCCAAAAACATTCAGTACTTC. This sequence encodes CSATTGGASKNIQYF.

This clonotype was picked up a small number of times. The CDR3 reads CSASLAGADKNIQYF. The CDR3 DNA sequence: TGCAGTGCTAGTTTAGCGGGAGCGGACAAAAACATTCAGTACTTC. The chain joins TRBV20-1 to TRBJ2-4, with 9 bases aligning to TRBD2. The CDR3 contains 15 residues. The V gene's germline CDR1 is DFQATT and CDR2 SNEGSKA (reference sequence). V was clipped by 3 bases and J by 3 bases; unmatched bases: 6.

The chain recombines TRBV6-2 or TRBV6-3 with TRBJ2-7; TRBD1 is a possible D gene (6 bases). V lost 7 bases to trimming and J lost 0 bases, with 13 bases between them. The germline V gene has CDR1 MNHEY and CDR2 SVGEGT. The CDR3 extends over 14 amino acids. CDR3 bases: TGTGCCAGCAAAGGGACACTGAGCTCCTACGAGCAGTACTTC. Translated: CASKGTLSSYEQYF.